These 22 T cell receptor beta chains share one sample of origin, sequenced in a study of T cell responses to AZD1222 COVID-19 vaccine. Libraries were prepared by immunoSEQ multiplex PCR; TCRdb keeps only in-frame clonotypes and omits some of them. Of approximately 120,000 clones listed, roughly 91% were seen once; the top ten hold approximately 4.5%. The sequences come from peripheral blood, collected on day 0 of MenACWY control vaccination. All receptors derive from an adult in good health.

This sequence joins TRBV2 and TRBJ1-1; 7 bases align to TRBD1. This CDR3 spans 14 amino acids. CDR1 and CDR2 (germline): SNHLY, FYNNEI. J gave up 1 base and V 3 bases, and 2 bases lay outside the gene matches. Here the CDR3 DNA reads TGTGCCAGCAGTGAGAGACAGGGGAACACTGAAGCTTTCTTT. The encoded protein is CASSERQGNTEAFF. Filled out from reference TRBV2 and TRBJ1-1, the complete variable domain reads EPEVTQTPSHQVTQMGQEVILRCVPISNHLYFYWYRQILGQKVEFLVSFYNNEISEKSEIFDDQFSVERPDGSNFTLKIRSTKLEDSAMYFCASSERQGNTEAFFGQGTRLTVV.

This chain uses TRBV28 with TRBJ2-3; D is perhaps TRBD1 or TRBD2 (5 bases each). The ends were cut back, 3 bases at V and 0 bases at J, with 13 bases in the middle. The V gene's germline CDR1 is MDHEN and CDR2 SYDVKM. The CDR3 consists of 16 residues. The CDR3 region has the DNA TGTGCCAGCAGTTTTTCCACGAGGGGTAGCACAGATACGCAGTATTTT. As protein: CASSFSTRGSTDTQYF.

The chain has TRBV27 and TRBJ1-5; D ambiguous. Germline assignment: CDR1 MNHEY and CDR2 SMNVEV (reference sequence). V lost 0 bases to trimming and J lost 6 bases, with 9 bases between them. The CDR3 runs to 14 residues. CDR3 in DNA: TGTGCCAGCAGTTTATCCGGTGTCGCTCAGCCCCAGCATTTT. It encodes CASSLSGVAQPQHF.

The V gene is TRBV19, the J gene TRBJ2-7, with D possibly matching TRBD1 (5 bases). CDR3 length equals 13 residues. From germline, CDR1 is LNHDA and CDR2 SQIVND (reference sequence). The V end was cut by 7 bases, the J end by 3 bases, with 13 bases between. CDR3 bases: TGTGCCAGTACTTCCGACAGTGGCTACGAGCAGTACTTC. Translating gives CASTSDSGYEQYF.

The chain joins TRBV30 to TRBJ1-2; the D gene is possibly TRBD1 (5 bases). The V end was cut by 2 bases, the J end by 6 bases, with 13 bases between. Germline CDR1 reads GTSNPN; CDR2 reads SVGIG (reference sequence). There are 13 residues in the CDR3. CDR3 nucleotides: TGTGCCTGGAGTCAAGGGACCGGGGATGGCTACACCTTC. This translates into CAWSQGTGDGYTF.

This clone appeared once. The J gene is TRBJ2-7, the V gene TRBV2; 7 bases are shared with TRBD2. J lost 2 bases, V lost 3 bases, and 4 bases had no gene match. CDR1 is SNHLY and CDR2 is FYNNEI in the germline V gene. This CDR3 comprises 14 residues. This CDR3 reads CASSDWGGPYEQYF. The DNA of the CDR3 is TGTGCCAGCAGTGATTGGGGGGGACCCTACGAGCAGTACTTC. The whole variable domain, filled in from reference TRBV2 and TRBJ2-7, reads EPEVTQTPSHQVTQMGQEVILRCVPISNHLYFYWYRQILGQKVEFLVSFYNNEISEKSEIFDDQFSVERPDGSNFTLKIRSTKLEDSAMYFCASSDWGGPYEQYFGPGTRLTVT.

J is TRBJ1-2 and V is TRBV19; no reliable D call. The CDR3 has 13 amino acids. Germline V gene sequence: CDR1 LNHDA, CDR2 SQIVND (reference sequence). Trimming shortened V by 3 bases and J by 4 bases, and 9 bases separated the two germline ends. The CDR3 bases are TGTGCCAGTAGTATCTTGGCAAGCTATGGCTACACCTTC. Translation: CASSILASYGYTF.

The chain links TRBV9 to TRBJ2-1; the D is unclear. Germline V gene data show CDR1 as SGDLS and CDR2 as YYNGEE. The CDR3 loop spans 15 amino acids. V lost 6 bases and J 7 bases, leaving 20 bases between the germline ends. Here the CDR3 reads CASTPRLAMVNEQFF. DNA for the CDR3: TGTGCCAGCACCCCCAGATTGGCCATGGTGAATGAGCAGTTCTTC.

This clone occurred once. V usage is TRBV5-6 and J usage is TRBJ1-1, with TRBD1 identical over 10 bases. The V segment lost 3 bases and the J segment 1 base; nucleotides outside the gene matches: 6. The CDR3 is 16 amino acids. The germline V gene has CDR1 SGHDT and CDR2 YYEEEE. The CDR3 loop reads CASSSGTGAKNTEAFF. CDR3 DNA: TGTGCCAGCAGCTCCGGGACAGGGGCGAAGAACACTGAAGCTTTCTTT.

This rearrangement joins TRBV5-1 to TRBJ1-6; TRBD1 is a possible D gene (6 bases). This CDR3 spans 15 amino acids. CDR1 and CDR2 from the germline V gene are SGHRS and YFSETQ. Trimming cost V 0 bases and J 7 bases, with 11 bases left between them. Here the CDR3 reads CASSLGQAINSPLHF. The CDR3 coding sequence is TGCGCCAGCAGCTTGGGACAGGCGATAAATTCACCCCTCCACTTT.

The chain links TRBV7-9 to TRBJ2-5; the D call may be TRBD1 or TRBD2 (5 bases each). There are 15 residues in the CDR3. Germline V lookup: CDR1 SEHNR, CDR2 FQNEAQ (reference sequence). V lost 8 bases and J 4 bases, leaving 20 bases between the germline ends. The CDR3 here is CASSIPGTAGETQYF. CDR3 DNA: TGTGCCAGCTCGATACCCGGGACCGCGGGAGAGACCCAGTACTTC.

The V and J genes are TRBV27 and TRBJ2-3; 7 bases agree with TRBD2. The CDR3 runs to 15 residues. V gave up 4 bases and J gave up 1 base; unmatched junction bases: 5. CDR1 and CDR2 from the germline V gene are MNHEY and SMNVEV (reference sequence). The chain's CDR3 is CASSWGGWGTDTQYF. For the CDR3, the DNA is TGTGCCAGCAGTTGGGGAGGGTGGGGCACAGATACGCAGTATTTT.

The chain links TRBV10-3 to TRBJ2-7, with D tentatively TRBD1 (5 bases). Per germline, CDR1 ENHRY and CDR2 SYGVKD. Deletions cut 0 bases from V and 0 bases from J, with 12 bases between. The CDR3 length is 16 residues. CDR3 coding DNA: TGTGCCATCAGTGAGTCAATAGACAGCAGCTCCTACGAGCAGTACTTC. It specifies CAISESIDSSSYEQYF.

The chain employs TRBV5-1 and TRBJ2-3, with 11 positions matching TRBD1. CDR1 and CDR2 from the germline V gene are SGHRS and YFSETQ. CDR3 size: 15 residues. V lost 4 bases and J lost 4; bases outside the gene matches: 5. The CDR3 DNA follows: TGCGCCAGCAGCCGGGACAGGGGGAGCCCAGATACGCAGTATTTT. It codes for CASSRDRGSPDTQYF. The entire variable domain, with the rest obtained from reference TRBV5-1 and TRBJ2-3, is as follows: KAGVTQTPRYLIKTRGQQVTLSCSPISGHRSVSWYQQTPGQGLQFLFEYFSETQRNKGNFPGRFSGRQFSNSRSEMNVSTLELGDSALYLCASSRDRGSPDTQYFGPGTRLTVL.

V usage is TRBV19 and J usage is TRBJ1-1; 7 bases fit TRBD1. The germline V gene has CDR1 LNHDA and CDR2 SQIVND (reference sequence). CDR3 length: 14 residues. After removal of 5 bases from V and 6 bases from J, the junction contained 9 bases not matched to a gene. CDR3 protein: CASSAYTGDPEAFF. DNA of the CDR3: TGTGCCAGTAGTGCTTATACAGGGGACCCTGAAGCTTTCTTT.

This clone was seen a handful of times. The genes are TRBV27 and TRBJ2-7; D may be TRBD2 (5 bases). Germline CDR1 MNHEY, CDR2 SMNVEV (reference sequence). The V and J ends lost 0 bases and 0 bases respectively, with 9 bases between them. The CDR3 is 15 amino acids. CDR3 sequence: CASSLSGGSSYEQYV. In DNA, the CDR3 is TGTGCCAGCAGTTTATCGGGTGGGAGCTCCTACGAGCAGTACGTC.

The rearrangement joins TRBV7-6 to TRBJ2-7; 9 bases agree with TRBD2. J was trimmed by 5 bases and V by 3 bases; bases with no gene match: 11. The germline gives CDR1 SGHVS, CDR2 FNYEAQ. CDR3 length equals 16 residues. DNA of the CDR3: TGTGCCAGCAGCTTGGGGGGCGGGAGGGCCCTCGACGAGCAGTACTTC. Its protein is CASSLGGGRALDEQYF.

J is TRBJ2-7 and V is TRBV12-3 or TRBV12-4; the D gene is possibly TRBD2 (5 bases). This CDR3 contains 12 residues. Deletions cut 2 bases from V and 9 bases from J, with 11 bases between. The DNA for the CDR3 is TGTGCCAGCAGTTTACGTGGGGAGAGGCAGTACTTC. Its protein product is CASSLRGERQYF.

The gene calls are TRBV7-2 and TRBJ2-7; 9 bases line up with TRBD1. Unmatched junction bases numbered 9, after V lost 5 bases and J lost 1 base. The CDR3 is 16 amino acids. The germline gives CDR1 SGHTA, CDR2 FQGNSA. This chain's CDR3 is CASSPGGTGKSYEQYV. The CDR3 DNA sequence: TGTGCCAGCAGCCCGGGCGGGACAGGGAAATCCTACGAGCAGTACGTC.

The CDR3 DNA is TGTGCCAGCAGCGCAGGGGTGAACACTGAAGCTTTCTTT. Translated: CASSAGVNTEAFF. The J gene is TRBJ1-1, the V gene TRBV9, with a possible D match to TRBD1 (6 bases). The length of the CDR3 is 13 residues. Looked up from germline, CDR1 is SGDLS and CDR2 is YYNGEE. Deletions cut 3 bases from V and 0 bases from J, with 6 bases between.

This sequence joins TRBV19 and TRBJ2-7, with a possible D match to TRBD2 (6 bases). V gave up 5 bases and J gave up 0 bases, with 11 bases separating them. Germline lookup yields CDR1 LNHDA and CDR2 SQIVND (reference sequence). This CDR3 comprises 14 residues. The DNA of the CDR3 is TGTGCCAGTAGTGGTCGGAGGGGCTCCTACGAGCAGTACTTC. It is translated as CASSGRRGSYEQYF.

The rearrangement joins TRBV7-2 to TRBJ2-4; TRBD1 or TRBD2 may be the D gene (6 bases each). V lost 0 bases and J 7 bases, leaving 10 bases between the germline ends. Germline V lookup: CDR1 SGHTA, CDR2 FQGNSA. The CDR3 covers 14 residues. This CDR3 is CASSLARGQNIQYF. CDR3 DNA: TGTGCCAGCAGCTTAGCACGGGGGCAGAACATTCAGTACTTC.